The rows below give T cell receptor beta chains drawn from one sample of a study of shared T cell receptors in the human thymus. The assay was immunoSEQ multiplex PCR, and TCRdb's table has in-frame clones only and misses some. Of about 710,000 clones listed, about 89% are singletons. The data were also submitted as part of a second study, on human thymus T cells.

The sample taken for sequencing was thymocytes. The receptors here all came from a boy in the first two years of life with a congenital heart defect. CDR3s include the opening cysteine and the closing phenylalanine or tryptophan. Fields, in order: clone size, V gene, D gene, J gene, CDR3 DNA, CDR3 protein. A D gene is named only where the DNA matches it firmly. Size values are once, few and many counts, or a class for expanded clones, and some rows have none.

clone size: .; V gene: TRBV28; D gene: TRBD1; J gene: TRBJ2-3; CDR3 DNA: TGTGCCAGCAGCCGAAAGACAGGGGCCATCACAGATACGCAGTATTTT; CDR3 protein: CASSRKTGAITDTQYF
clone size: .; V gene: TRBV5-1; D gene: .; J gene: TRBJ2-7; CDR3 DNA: TGCGCCAGCAGCTTGGGGGCAATCCGGAATTACGAGCAGTACTTC; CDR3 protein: CASSLGAIRNYEQYF
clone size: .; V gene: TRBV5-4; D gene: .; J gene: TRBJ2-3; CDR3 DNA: TGTGCCAGCAGCTCGACTACTCGGGCGAACACAGATACGCAGTATTTT; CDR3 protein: CASSSTTRANTDTQYF
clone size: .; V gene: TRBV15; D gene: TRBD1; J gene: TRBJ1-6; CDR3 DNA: TGTGCCACCAGCAGAGCTCGTTTTGGGACAGATAATTCACCCCTCCACTTT; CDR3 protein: CATSRARFGTDNSPLHF
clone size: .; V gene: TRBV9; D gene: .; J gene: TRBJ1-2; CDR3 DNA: TGTGCCAGCAGGATTTCCCGTGGCCTTAACTATGGCTACACCTTC; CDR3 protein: CASRISRGLNYGYTF
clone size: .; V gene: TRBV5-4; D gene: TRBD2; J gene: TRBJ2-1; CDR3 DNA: TGTGCCAGCAGCTTGGACCAAAAGGGACTAGCGGGAGTAGATGAGCAGTTCTTC; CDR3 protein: CASSLDQKGLAGVDEQFF
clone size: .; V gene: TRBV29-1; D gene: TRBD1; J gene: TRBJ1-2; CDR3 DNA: TGCAGCGTGGGACAGGGGGCTGGCTACACCTTC; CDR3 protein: CSVGQGAGYTF
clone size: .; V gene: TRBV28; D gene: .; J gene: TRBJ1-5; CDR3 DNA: TGTGCCAGCAGCCGTTTGGTTGGGGGCGTGGTGAGCAATCAGCCCCAGCATTTT; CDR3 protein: CASSRLVGGVVSNQPQHF
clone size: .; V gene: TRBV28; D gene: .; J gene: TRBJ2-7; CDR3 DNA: TGTGCCAGCAGTCCCGTCAGGATTACCTACGAGCAGTACTTC; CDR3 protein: CASSPVRITYEQYF
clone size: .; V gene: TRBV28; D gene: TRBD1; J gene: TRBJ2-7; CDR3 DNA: TGTGCCAGCAGTCCCCGGACAGGGAATTACGAGCAGTACTTC; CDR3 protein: CASSPRTGNYEQYF
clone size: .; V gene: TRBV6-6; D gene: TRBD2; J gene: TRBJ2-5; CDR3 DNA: TGTGCCAGCAGTTACTCAGAGACTAGCCCCCAAGAGACCCAGTACTTC; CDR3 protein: CASSYSETSPQETQYF
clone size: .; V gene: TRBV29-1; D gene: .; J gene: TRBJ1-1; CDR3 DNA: TGCAGCGTTTCACGGTTGCTGGACACTGAAGCTTTCTTT; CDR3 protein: CSVSRLLDTEAFF
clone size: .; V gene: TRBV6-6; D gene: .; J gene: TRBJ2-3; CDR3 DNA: TGTGCCAGCAGTTACTGGGCGGGAAAAGGGCCAGATACGCAGTATTTT; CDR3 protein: CASSYWAGKGPDTQYF
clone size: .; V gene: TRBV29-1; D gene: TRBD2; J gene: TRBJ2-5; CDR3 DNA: TGCAGCGTTATAGGGACTAGCCAAGAGACCCAGTACTTC; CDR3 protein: CSVIGTSQETQYF
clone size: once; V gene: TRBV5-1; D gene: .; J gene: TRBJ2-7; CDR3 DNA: TGCGCCAGCAGCCCCGGGACTGGGGGAAGCTACGAGCAGTACTTC; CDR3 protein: CASSPGTGGSYEQYF
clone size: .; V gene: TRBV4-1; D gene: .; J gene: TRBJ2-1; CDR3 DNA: TGCGCCAGCAGCCAGCGACTAGGAAGAGGGCCGAACTCCTACAATGAGCAGTTCTTC; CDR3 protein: CASSQRLGRGPNSYNEQFF
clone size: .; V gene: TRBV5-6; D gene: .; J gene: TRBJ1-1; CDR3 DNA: TGTGCCAGCAGCTGGCGGCACAAGAACACTGAAGCTTTCTTT; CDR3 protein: CASSWRHKNTEAFF
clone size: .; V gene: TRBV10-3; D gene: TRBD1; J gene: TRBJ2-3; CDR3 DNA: TGTGCCATCAGGGACAGGGTGCCAGATACGCAGTATTTT; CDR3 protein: CAIRDRVPDTQYF
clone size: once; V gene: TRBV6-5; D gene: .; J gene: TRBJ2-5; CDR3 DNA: TGTGCCAGCAGTTACTCGATCCGGGAACCAGGGACCCAGTACTTC; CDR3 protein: CASSYSIREPGTQYF
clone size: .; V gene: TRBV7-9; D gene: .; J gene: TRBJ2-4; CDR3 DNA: TGTGCCAGCAGCTTAGGAGTTGTGGGACATGAAAACATTCAGTACTTC; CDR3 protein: CASSLGVVGHENIQYF
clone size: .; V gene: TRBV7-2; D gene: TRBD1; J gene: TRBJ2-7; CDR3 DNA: TGTGCCAGCAGCTTAGTACAGGGGAGCTCCTACGAGCAGTACTTC; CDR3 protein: CASSLVQGSSYEQYF
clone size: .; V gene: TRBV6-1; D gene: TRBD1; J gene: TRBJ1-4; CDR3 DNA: TGTGCCAGCAGCTCCCTAAGGACAGGGAATGAAAAACTGTTTTTT; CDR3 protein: CASSSLRTGNEKLFF
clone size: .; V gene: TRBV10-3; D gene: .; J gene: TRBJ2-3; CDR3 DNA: TGTGCCATCAGGCCCGCTAGCCCCGATACGCAGTATTTT; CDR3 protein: CAIRPASPDTQYF
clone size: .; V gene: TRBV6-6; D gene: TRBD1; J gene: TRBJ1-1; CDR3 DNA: TGTGCCAGCCTCACGGGACAGGGCGAAGCTTTCTTT; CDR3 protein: CASLTGQGEAFF
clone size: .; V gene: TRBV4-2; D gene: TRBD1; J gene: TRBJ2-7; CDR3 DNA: TGTGCCAGCAGCCAAAGGATGGCCGGGACAGGGATCTACGAGCAGTACTTC; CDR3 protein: CASSQRMAGTGIYEQYF
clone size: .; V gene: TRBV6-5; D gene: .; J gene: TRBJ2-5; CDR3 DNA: TGTGCCAGCAGTTACCGAATCGGGACCCAGTACTTC; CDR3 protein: CASSYRIGTQYF
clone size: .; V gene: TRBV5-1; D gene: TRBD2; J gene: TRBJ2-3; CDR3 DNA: TGCGCCAGCAGGCGGGGGAGCACAGATACGCAGTATTTT; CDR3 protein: CASRRGSTDTQYF
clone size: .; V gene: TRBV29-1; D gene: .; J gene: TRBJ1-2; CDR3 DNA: TGCAGCGTTGACGGTCTGCCGCTCTATGGCTACACCTTC; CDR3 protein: CSVDGLPLYGYTF
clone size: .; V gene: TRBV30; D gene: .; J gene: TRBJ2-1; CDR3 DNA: TGTGCCTGGAGTACAAATAAAAATAACAGGGCCACCTACAATGAGCAGTTCTTC; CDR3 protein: CAWSTNKNNRATYNEQFF
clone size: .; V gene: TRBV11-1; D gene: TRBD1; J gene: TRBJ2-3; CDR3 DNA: TGTGCCAGCAGCTTGGAACACCGGGACAGGAGCCGCACAGATACGCAGTATTTT; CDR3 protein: CASSLEHRDRSRTDTQYF
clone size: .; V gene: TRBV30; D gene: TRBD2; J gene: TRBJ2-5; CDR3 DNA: TGTGCCTGGAATGGCCGGACTAGCCCCAAGGAGCAGTACTTC; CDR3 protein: CAWNGRTSPKEQYF
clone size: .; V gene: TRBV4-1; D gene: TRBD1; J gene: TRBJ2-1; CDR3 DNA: TGCGCCAGCAGCCAAGGTACTTGGGACAGGGGTTACAATGAGCAGTTCTTC; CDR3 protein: CASSQGTWDRGYNEQFF
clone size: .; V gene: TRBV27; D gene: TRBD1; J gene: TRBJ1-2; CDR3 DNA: TGTGCCAGCAGTGACAGGGGGGGATATGGCTACACCTTC; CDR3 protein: CASSDRGGYGYTF
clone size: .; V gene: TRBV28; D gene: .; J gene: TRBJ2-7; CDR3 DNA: TGTGCCAGCAGTTTATTCATCGGGCAGGGGTATGGCGAGCAGTACTTC; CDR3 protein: CASSLFIGQGYGEQYF
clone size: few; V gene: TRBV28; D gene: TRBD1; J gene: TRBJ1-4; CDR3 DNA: TGTGCCAGCAGTTTACTCCCCCGAACAGGGGTTGGGAATGAAAAACTGTTTTTT; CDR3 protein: CASSLLPRTGVGNEKLFF
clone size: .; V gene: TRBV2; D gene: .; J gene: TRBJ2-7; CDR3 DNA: TGTGCCAGCAGTGAAGATGAACGGGATGCCAAGTACTTC; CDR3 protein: CASSEDERDAKYF